Listed below are T cell receptor beta chains from one sample, sequenced in a study of T cell responses to AZD1222 COVID-19 vaccine. Method: immunoSEQ multiplex PCR; TCRdb's copy keeps in-frame clones and lacks some. The sample contains some 140,000 clones, under 95% of which appear only once. Here the sequenced sample was peripheral blood, taken on day 0 of AZD1222 vaccination. Receptors were obtained from an adult in good health. Both conserved end residues are part of each CDR3. Fields, in order: J gene, D gene, clone size, V gene, CDR3 protein, CDR3 DNA. D genes are given only for firm matches. Clone size is not always given. Where it is, it says once, few, many or a class for expanded clones.

J gene: TRBJ1-2; D gene: TRBD1; clone size: -; V gene: TRBV28; CDR3 protein: CASSPPTDRSGYTF; CDR3 DNA: TGTGCCAGCAGTCCACCCACGGACAGGTCCGGCTACACCTTC
J gene: TRBJ1-5; D gene: TRBD1; clone size: -; V gene: TRBV4-1; CDR3 protein: CASSQDRGQLNQPQHF; CDR3 DNA: TGCGCCAGCAGCCAAGATCGGGGACAGCTCAATCAGCCCCAGCATTTT
J gene: TRBJ1-4; D gene: -; clone size: -; V gene: TRBV19; CDR3 protein: CASSIDPKGKLFF; CDR3 DNA: TGTGCCAGTAGTATAGATCCCAAGGGGAAACTGTTTTTT
J gene: TRBJ1-2; D gene: -; clone size: -; V gene: TRBV11-3; CDR3 protein: CASSLGAGSGYTF; CDR3 DNA: TGTGCCAGCAGCTTAGGAGCTGGCTCGGGCTACACCTTC
J gene: TRBJ1-3; D gene: -; clone size: -; V gene: TRBV2; CDR3 protein: CASSWAGNTIYF; CDR3 DNA: TGTGCCAGCAGTTGGGCGGGAAACACCATATATTTT
J gene: TRBJ1-2; D gene: -; clone size: -; V gene: TRBV18; CDR3 protein: CASSPPTERRYGYTF; CDR3 DNA: TGTGCCAGCTCACCACCGACGGAAAGACGCTATGGCTACACCTTC
J gene: TRBJ2-3; D gene: -; clone size: -; V gene: TRBV11-2; CDR3 protein: CASSLGLQVYGTQYF; CDR3 DNA: TGTGCCAGCAGCTTAGGGTTACAGGTATACGGTACGCAGTATTTT
J gene: TRBJ1-5; D gene: -; clone size: -; V gene: TRBV18; CDR3 protein: CASSPQGPGQPQHF; CDR3 DNA: TGTGCCAGCTCACCACAGGGGCCGGGACAGCCCCAGCATTTT
J gene: TRBJ2-3; D gene: TRBD2; clone size: once; V gene: TRBV11-3; CDR3 protein: CASSFRGADTQYF; CDR3 DNA: TGTGCCAGCAGCTTCCGGGGGGCAGATACGCAGTATTTT
J gene: TRBJ1-5; D gene: -; clone size: -; V gene: TRBV6-2/TRBV6-3; CDR3 protein: CASSSVWLGNNQPQHF; CDR3 DNA: TGTGCCAGCAGCTCAGTGTGGTTGGGGAACAATCAGCCCCAGCATTTT
J gene: TRBJ2-5; D gene: -; clone size: -; V gene: TRBV30; CDR3 protein: CAWSVVRGETQYF; CDR3 DNA: TGTGCCTGGAGTGTAGTCAGAGGAGAGACCCAGTACTTC
J gene: TRBJ1-1; D gene: TRBD1; clone size: -; V gene: TRBV29-1; CDR3 protein: CSVLGGTGGRLAEAFF; CDR3 DNA: TGCAGCGTGCTCGGGGGGACAGGGGGCCGACTCGCTGAAGCTTTCTTT
J gene: TRBJ1-2; D gene: -; clone size: -; V gene: TRBV25-1; CDR3 protein: CASSDILRGYTF; CDR3 DNA: TGTGCCAGCAGTGATATTCTAAGAGGCTACACCTTC
J gene: TRBJ1-2; D gene: TRBD1; clone size: -; V gene: TRBV28; CDR3 protein: CASLGQGYGYTF; CDR3 DNA: TGTGCCAGCCTGGGACAGGGATATGGCTACACCTTC
J gene: TRBJ1-3; D gene: -; clone size: -; V gene: TRBV5-5; CDR3 protein: CASSLTGGNTIYF; CDR3 DNA: TGTGCCAGCAGCTTGACGGGAGGAAACACCATATATTTT
J gene: TRBJ2-4; D gene: -; clone size: -; V gene: TRBV27; CDR3 protein: CASKPLRMDKNIQYF; CDR3 DNA: TGTGCCAGCAAACCACTTCGGATGGACAAAAACATTCAGTACTTC
J gene: TRBJ1-1; D gene: -; clone size: -; V gene: TRBV18; CDR3 protein: CASSPPAGPTEAFF; CDR3 DNA: TGTGCCAGCTCACCACCGGCTGGCCCCACTGAAGCTTTCTTT
J gene: TRBJ1-6; D gene: TRBD1; clone size: -; V gene: TRBV7-2; CDR3 protein: CASATDRGGNSPLHF; CDR3 DNA: TGTGCCAGCGCAACCGACAGGGGAGGTAATTCACCCCTCCACTTT
J gene: TRBJ2-7; D gene: -; clone size: -; V gene: TRBV15; CDR3 protein: CATSTGTFYEQYF; CDR3 DNA: TGTGCCACCAGCACCGGGACTTTCTACGAGCAGTACTTC
J gene: TRBJ2-3; D gene: -; clone size: -; V gene: TRBV29-1; CDR3 protein: CSVGGTQYF; CDR3 DNA: TGCAGCGTTGGTGGTACGCAGTATTTT
J gene: TRBJ2-3; D gene: TRBD2; clone size: -; V gene: TRBV4-2; CDR3 protein: CASSRVGGGPTDTQYF; CDR3 DNA: TGTGCCAGCAGCCGAGTGGGCGGGGGACCCACAGATACGCAGTATTTT
J gene: TRBJ1-4; D gene: -; clone size: once; V gene: TRBV5-1; CDR3 protein: CASSLDGQTTNEKLFF; CDR3 DNA: TGCGCCAGCAGCTTGGATGGACAGACAACTAATGAAAAACTGTTTTTT
J gene: TRBJ2-1; D gene: TRBD2; clone size: -; V gene: TRBV3-1/TRBV3-2; CDR3 protein: CASSQEATSGGNEQFF; CDR3 DNA: TGTGCCAGCAGCCAAGAGGCGACTAGCGGGGGGAATGAGCAGTTCTTC
J gene: TRBJ1-5; D gene: -; clone size: -; V gene: TRBV6-5; CDR3 protein: CASRVSQNNQPQHF; CDR3 DNA: TGTGCCAGCAGAGTCAGTCAAAACAATCAGCCCCAGCATTTT
J gene: TRBJ1-4; D gene: -; clone size: -; V gene: TRBV5-6; CDR3 protein: CASSLAKSTSQINEKLFF; CDR3 DNA: TGTGCCAGCAGCTTGGCCAAATCGACGAGCCAGATAAATGAAAAACTGTTTTTT
J gene: TRBJ2-2; D gene: -; clone size: -; V gene: TRBV6-5; CDR3 protein: CASTPGHSTGELFF; CDR3 DNA: TGTGCCAGTACACCGGGACATAGCACCGGGGAGCTGTTTTTT
J gene: TRBJ1-2; D gene: -; clone size: -; V gene: TRBV30; CDR3 protein: CAWSAQGPYGYTF; CDR3 DNA: TGTGCCTGGAGTGCACAGGGCCCCTATGGCTACACCTTC
J gene: TRBJ2-1; D gene: TRBD2; clone size: -; V gene: TRBV24-1; CDR3 protein: CATSDWAGAADEQFF; CDR3 DNA: TGTGCCACCAGTGATTGGGCGGGAGCTGCGGATGAGCAGTTCTTC
J gene: TRBJ2-7; D gene: -; clone size: -; V gene: TRBV4-2; CDR3 protein: CASSSRGSSTPGYPYEQYF; CDR3 DNA: TGTGCCAGCAGCTCAAGGGGATCGTCGACCCCGGGGTACCCATACGAGCAGTACTTC
J gene: TRBJ1-1; D gene: -; clone size: -; V gene: TRBV18; CDR3 protein: CASSVEQGAEAFF; CDR3 DNA: TGTGCCAGCTCAGTCGAACAGGGAGCTGAAGCTTTCTTT
J gene: TRBJ1-1; D gene: -; clone size: -; V gene: TRBV6-5; CDR3 protein: CASSYGQGNTEAFF; CDR3 DNA: TGTGCCAGCAGTTACGGTCAGGGGAACACTGAAGCTTTCTTT
J gene: TRBJ1-1; D gene: TRBD1; clone size: -; V gene: TRBV15; CDR3 protein: CATGQGALSEAFF; CDR3 DNA: TGTGCCACGGGACAGGGGGCGCTTAGTGAAGCTTTCTTT
J gene: TRBJ1-6; D gene: -; clone size: -; V gene: TRBV9; CDR3 protein: CASSGGFNSPLHF; CDR3 DNA: TGTGCCAGCAGCGGGGGCTTTAATTCACCCCTCCACTTT
J gene: TRBJ1-2; D gene: -; clone size: -; V gene: TRBV7-9; CDR3 protein: CASRQRYGYTF; CDR3 DNA: TGTGCCAGCAGGCAGCGCTATGGCTACACCTTC
J gene: TRBJ1-1; D gene: -; clone size: -; V gene: TRBV27; CDR3 protein: CASSFESNTEAFF; CDR3 DNA: TGTGCCAGCAGTTTTGAGTCGAACACTGAAGCTTTCTTT
J gene: TRBJ1-5; D gene: -; clone size: -; V gene: TRBV19; CDR3 protein: CASSTRGGEQPQHF; CDR3 DNA: TGTGCCAGTAGTACCCGGGGAGGTGAGCAGCCCCAGCATTTT
J gene: TRBJ2-3; D gene: TRBD2; clone size: -; V gene: TRBV5-1; CDR3 protein: CASSWALAGGPTDTQYF; CDR3 DNA: TGCGCCAGCAGCTGGGCACTAGCGGGGGGCCCCACAGATACGCAGTATTTT
J gene: TRBJ1-5; D gene: TRBD1; clone size: -; V gene: TRBV29-1; CDR3 protein: CSAHWTGSNQPQHF; CDR3 DNA: TGCAGCGCCCACTGGACAGGGAGCAATCAGCCCCAGCATTTT
J gene: TRBJ2-7; D gene: -; clone size: once; V gene: TRBV10-3; CDR3 protein: CAISELASATYEQYF; CDR3 DNA: TGTGCCATCAGTGAGTTGGCTAGCGCGACCTACGAGCAGTACTTC
J gene: TRBJ2-1; D gene: TRBD1; clone size: -; V gene: TRBV9; CDR3 protein: CASSVDARGQWNEQFF; CDR3 DNA: TGTGCCAGCAGCGTAGATGCCAGGGGGCAGTGGAATGAGCAGTTCTTC
J gene: TRBJ1-4; D gene: TRBD1; clone size: few; V gene: TRBV5-1; CDR3 protein: CASSPGQGTTNEKLFF; CDR3 DNA: TGCGCCAGCAGCCCTGGACAGGGGACAACTAATGAAAAACTGTTTTTT
J gene: TRBJ2-2; D gene: -; clone size: -; V gene: TRBV5-8; CDR3 protein: CASSLFSGTNTGELFF; CDR3 DNA: TGTGCCAGCAGCTTGTTCTCAGGGACTAACACCGGGGAGCTGTTTTTT
J gene: TRBJ1-1; D gene: -; clone size: -; V gene: TRBV6-4; CDR3 protein: CASSDAGLYRTEAFF; CDR3 DNA: TGTGCCAGCAGTGACGCCGGTTTATATCGAACTGAAGCTTTCTTT
J gene: TRBJ1-5; D gene: TRBD1; clone size: -; V gene: TRBV7-2; CDR3 protein: CASSFDRGQPQHF; CDR3 DNA: TGTGCCAGCAGCTTCGACAGGGGCCAGCCCCAGCATTTT
J gene: TRBJ2-5; D gene: -; clone size: -; V gene: TRBV6-5; CDR3 protein: CASSSLEGWETQYF; CDR3 DNA: TGTGCCAGCAGTTCACTAGAGGGCTGGGAGACCCAGTACTTC
J gene: TRBJ1-3; D gene: TRBD1; clone size: -; V gene: TRBV9; CDR3 protein: CASSARQGVFGNTIYF; CDR3 DNA: TGTGCCAGCAGCGCCCGACAGGGTGTATTTGGAAACACCATATATTTT
J gene: TRBJ1-2; D gene: -; clone size: -; V gene: TRBV12-3/TRBV12-4; CDR3 protein: CASSWSGVGYTF; CDR3 DNA: TGTGCCAGCAGTTGGTCAGGGGTCGGCTACACCTTC
J gene: TRBJ2-2; D gene: TRBD1; clone size: -; V gene: TRBV18; CDR3 protein: CASSPPGQSNTGELFF; CDR3 DNA: TGTGCCAGCTCACCCCCGGGACAGTCAAACACCGGGGAGCTGTTTTTT
J gene: TRBJ2-2; D gene: TRBD1; clone size: -; V gene: TRBV5-1; CDR3 protein: CASSLPSGQGLRWRTGELFF; CDR3 DNA: TGCGCCAGCAGCCTACCGTCGGGACAGGGATTAAGGTGGCGTACCGGGGAGCTGTTTTTT
J gene: TRBJ1-1; D gene: -; clone size: -; V gene: TRBV27; CDR3 protein: CASSFRGFLKMNTEAFF; CDR3 DNA: TGTGCCAGCAGTTTTCGTGGGTTTCTTAAGATGAACACTGAAGCTTTCTTT
J gene: TRBJ2-1; D gene: -; clone size: -; V gene: TRBV9; CDR3 protein: CASSVEGGRYNEQFF; CDR3 DNA: TGTGCCAGCAGCGTAGAAGGCGGACGGTACAATGAGCAGTTCTTC
J gene: TRBJ2-7; D gene: TRBD2; clone size: -; V gene: TRBV5-4; CDR3 protein: CASSSRTSGANSYEQYF; CDR3 DNA: TGTGCCAGCAGCTCTCGGACTAGCGGGGCTAATTCCTACGAGCAGTACTTC
J gene: TRBJ2-6; D gene: -; clone size: -; V gene: TRBV10-3; CDR3 protein: CAISESGRGATGANVLTF; CDR3 DNA: TGTGCCATCAGTGAGTCCGGCAGGGGAGCCACTGGGGCCAACGTCCTGACTTTC